This TCR beta chain was recovered during a study of blood T cell repertoires in COVID-19. Looking at the study overall: The United States, Italy and Spain were the sources of the acute and convalescent COVID-19 samples. T cells, B-cell-depleted T cells, or PBMCs provided the cDNA or gDNA that served as material.

Per the original methods: Amplification of reference gene primers was used by the study to estimate nucleated cell counts. Only in-frame clones appear in the TCRdb table, and some are missing; sequencing was by immunoSEQ multiplex PCR. The DNA was the basis for D and trimming; V, J and clone size are from that table. This table holds under 7,000 clones, approximately 86% found once. The CDR3 length is 15 residues. Germline loops: CDR1 MNHEY, CDR2 SMNVEV (reference sequence). V was clipped by 6 bases and J by 1 base; unmatched bases: 7. The receptor's source is a human donor in a cohort sampled during active COVID-19. V usage is TRBV27 and J usage is TRBJ1-1, with 8 bases that match TRBD1. The sample consisted of peripheral blood. CDR3 loop: CASRRTGTGNTEAFF. The CDR3 DNA reads as TGTGCCAGCAGACGAACCGGGACAGGGAACACTGAAGCTTTCTTT.